Each of the 5 T cell receptor beta chains below was sequenced from the same sample in a study of graft-versus-host responses after intestinal transplantation. Their antigens remain unidentified. Measured with immunoSEQ multiplex PCR; TCRdb has only the in-frame clones, and not every one. This table has 90,000 to 150,000 clones, around 93% appearing once. Sequences were derived from unstimulated CD4+ T cells sorted from spleen or lymph node cells, sampled before intestinal transplant. These receptors came from a human donor who received an intestinal transplant.

The rearrangement joins TRBV7-9 to TRBJ2-7; no firm D call. The CDR3 length is 14 residues. Germline assignment: CDR1 SEHNR and CDR2 FQNEAQ (reference sequence). V was clipped by 5 bases and J by 4 bases, with 15 bases between them. The CDR3 protein is CASSETSGGYEQYF. As DNA, the CDR3 is TGTGCCAGCAGCGAAACCTCGGGCGGTTACGAGCAGTACTTC. Full variable domain (outside the CDR3, taken from reference TRBV7-9 and TRBJ2-7): DTGVSQNPRHKITKRGQNVTFRCDPISEHNRLYWYRQTLGQGPEFLTYFQNEAQLEKSRLLSDRFSAERPKGSFSTLEIQRTEQGDSAMYLCASSETSGGYEQYFGPGTRLTVT.

In DNA form, the CDR3 reads TGCGCCAGCAGCTTGGTAGGGACAGTATTTCCTAGCACAGATACGCAGTATTTT. This gives the protein CASSLVGTVFPSTDTQYF. This chain links TRBV5-1 with TRBJ2-3; 7 positions match TRBD1. Per the germline V gene, CDR1 is SGHRS and CDR2 is YFSETQ. The ends lost 0 bases at V and 0 bases at J; junction bases unmatched: 10. The CDR3 covers 18 residues.

This chain links TRBV5-1 with TRBJ2-5; TRBD1 matches at 9 bases. Looked up from germline, CDR1 is SGHRS and CDR2 is YFSETQ. The CDR3 spans 15 residues. V was pared by 4 bases and J by 5 bases, with 9 bases of the junction left unmatched. The CDR3 bases are TGCGCCAGCAGCACACCGGGACAGGGCGGGGAGACCCAGTACTTC. Its translation: CASSTPGQGGETQYF. The variable domain in full, completed from reference TRBV5-1 and TRBJ2-5, reads KAGVTQTPRYLIKTRGQQVTLSCSPISGHRSVSWYQQTPGQGLQFLFEYFSETQRNKGNFPGRFSGRQFSNSRSEMNVSTLELGDSALYLCASSTPGQGGETQYFGPGTRLLVL.

J is TRBJ1-3 and V is TRBV5-1; 8 nucleotides line up with TRBD1. CDR3 length: 14 amino acids. Germline-derived CDR1 and CDR2 are SGHRS and YFSETQ. V lost 4 bases and J lost 6; bases outside the gene matches: 6. This CDR3 reads CASSTDRAENTIYF. The CDR3 DNA is TGCGCCAGCAGCACGGACAGGGCAGAAAACACCATATATTTT.

The chain joins TRBV28 to TRBJ1-5; D is uncertain. The V gene lost 3 bases and the J gene lost 2 bases, with 8 bases spanning the gap. Germline CDR1 and CDR2: MDHEN and SYDVKM. The CDR3 consists of 14 residues. The CDR3 coding sequence is TGTGCCAGCAGTTTGAAGACGGGCAATCAGCCCCAGCATTTT. Translating it yields CASSLKTGNQPQHF. The whole variable domain, filled in from reference TRBV28 and TRBJ1-5, reads DVKVTQSSRYLVKRTGEKVFLECVQDMDHENMFWYRQDPGLGLRLIYFSYDVKMKEKGDIPEGYSVSREKKERFSLILESASTNQTSMYLCASSLKTGNQPQHFGDGTRLSIL.